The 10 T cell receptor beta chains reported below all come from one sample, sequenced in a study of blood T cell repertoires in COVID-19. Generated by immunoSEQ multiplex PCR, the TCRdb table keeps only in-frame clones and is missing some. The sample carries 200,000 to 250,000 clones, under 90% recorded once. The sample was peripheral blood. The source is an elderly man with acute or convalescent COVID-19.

CDR3 in amino acids: CASSLTSGSSTDTQYF. The CDR3 DNA reads TGTGCCAGTAGTCTGACTAGCGGGAGTAGTACAGATACGCAGTATTTT. The V and J genes are TRBV19 and TRBJ2-3; TRBD2 agrees at 12 bases. The CDR3 runs to 16 residues. Germline loops: CDR1 LNHDA, CDR2 SQIVND (reference sequence). J was trimmed by 3 bases and V by 5 bases; bases with no gene match: 6.

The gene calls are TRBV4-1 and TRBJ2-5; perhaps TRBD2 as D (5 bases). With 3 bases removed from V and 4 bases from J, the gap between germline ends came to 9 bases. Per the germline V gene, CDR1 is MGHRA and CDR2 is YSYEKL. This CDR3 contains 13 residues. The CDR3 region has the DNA TGCGCCAGCAGCCAGCGGGTATCAGAGACCCAGTACTTC. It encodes CASSQRVSETQYF.

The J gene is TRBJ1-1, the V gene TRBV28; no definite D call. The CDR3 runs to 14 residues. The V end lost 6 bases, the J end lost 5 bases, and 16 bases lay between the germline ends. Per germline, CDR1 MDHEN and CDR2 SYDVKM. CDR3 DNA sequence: TGTGCCAGCAGCTATTACCCGGGGTTGACTGAAGCTTTCTTT. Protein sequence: CASSYYPGLTEAFF.

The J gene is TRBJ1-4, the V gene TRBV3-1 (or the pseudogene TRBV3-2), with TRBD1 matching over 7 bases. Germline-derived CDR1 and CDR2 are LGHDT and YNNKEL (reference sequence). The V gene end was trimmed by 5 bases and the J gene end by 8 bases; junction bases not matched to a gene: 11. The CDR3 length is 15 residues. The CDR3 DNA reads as TGTGCCAGCAGCTCCGCACAGGGGCCCAGGGAAAAACTGTTTTTT. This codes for CASSSAQGPREKLFF.

CDR3 nucleotide sequence: TGTGCCATCAGTAAGACACAGGGTGAGGATGGCTACACCTTC. It specifies CAISKTQGEDGYTF. The chain joins TRBV10-3 to TRBJ1-2; possible D gene TRBD1, 6 bases. The CDR3 spans 14 residues. Deletions cut 5 bases from V and 6 bases from J, with 16 bases between. Germline V gives CDR1 ENHRY, CDR2 SYGVKD.

CDR3 amino acids: CAWKVFADQPQHF. The CDR3 nucleotides are TGTGCCTGGAAAGTCTTCGCAGATCAGCCCCAGCATTTT. This rearrangement joins TRBV30 to TRBJ1-5; unclear D gene. The CDR3 is 13 residues long. The V end lost 4 bases, the J end lost 5 bases, and 12 bases lay between the germline ends. The germline V gene has CDR1 GTSNPN and CDR2 SVGIG (reference sequence).

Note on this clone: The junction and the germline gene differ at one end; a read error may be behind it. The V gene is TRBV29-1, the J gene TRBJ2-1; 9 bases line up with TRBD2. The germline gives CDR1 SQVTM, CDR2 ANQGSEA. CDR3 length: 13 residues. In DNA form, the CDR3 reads TGCAGCGTTGTGGCCAGCGGGGGGAATGTGCAGTTCTTC. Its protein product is CSVVASGGNVQFF.

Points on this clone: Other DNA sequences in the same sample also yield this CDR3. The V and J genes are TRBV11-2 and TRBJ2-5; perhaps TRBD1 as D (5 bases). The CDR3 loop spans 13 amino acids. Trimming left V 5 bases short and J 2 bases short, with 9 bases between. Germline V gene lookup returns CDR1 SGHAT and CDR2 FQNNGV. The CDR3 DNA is TGTGCCAGCAGCCAGGGAAGGCAAGAGACCCAGTACTTC. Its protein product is CASSQGRQETQYF.

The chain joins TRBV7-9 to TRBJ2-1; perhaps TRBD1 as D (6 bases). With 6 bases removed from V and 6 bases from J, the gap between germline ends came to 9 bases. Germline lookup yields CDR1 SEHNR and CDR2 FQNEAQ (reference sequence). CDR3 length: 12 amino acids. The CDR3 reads CASRRDTNEQFF. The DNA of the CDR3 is TGTGCCAGCAGGAGGGACACCAATGAGCAGTTCTTC.

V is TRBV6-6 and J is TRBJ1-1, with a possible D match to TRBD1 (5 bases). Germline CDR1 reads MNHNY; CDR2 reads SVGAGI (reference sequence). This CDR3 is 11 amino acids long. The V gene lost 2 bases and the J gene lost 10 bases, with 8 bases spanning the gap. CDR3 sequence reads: CASSYRGRAFF. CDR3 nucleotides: TGTGCCAGCAGTTACAGGGGTCGAGCTTTCTTT.